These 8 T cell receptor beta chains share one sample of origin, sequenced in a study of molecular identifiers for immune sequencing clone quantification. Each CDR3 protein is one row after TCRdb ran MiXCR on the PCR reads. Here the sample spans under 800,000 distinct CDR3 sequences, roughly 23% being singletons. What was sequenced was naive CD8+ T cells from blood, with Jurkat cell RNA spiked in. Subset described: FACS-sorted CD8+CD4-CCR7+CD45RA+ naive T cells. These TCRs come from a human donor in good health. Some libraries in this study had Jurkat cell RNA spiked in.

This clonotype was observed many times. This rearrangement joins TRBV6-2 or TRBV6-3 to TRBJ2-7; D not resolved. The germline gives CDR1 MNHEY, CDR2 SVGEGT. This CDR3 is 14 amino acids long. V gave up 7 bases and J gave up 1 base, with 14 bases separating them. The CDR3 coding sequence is TGTGCCAGCATCATTAATGGGAATTCCTACGAGCAGTACTTC. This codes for CASIINGNSYEQYF.

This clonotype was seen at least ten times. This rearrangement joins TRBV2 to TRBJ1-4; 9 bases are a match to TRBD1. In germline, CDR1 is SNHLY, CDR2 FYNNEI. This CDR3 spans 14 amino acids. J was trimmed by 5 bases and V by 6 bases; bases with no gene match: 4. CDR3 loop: CASRPGQGNEKLFF. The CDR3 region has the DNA TGTGCCAGCAGGCCGGGACAGGGCAATGAAAAACTGTTTTTT.

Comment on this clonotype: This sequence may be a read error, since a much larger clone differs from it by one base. The CDR3: CASSPGTGYTYEQYF. The CDR3 DNA is TGTGCCAGTAGTCCTGGGACAGGGTATACCTACGAGCAGTACTTC. The gene calls are TRBV19 and TRBJ2-7; TRBD1 matches at 9 bases. The germline gives CDR1 LNHDA, CDR2 SQIVND (reference sequence). V lost 5 bases, J lost 2 bases, and 7 bases stayed unmatched. This CDR3 is 15 amino acids long.

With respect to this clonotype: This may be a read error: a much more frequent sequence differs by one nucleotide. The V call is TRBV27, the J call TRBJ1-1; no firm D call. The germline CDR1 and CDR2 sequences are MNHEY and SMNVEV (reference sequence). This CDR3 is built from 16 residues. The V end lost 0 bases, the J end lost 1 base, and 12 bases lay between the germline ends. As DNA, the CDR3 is TGTGCCAGCAGTTTATCAGCCAGTTGGGCGAACACTGAAGCTTTCTTT. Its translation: CASSLSASWANTEAFF.

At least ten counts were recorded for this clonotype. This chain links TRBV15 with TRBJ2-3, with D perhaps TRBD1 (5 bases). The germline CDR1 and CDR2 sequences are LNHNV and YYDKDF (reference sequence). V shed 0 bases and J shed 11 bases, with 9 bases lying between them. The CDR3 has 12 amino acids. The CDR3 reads CATSRDPQGQYF. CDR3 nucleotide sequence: TGTGCCACCAGCAGAGATCCCCAGGGGCAGTATTTT.

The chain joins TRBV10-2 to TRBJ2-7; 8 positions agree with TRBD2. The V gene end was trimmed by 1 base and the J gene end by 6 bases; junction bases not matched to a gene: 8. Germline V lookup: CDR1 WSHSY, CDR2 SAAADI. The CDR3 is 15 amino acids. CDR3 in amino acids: CASSELLAGGFEQYF. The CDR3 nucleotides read TGCGCCAGCAGTGAGTTGCTAGCGGGCGGGTTCGAGCAGTACTTC.

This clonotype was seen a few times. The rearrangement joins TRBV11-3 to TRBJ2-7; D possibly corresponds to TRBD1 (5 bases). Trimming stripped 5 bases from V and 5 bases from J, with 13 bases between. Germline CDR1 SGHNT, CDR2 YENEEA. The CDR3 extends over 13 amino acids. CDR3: CASSPPQGNEQYF. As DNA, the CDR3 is TGTGCCAGCAGCCCTCCCCAGGGCAACGAGCAGTACTTC.

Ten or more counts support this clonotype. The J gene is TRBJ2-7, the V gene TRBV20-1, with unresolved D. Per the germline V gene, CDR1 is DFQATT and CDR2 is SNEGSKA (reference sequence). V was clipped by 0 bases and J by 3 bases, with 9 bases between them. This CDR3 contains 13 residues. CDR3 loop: CSARDPADYEQYF. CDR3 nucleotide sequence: TGCAGTGCTAGAGATCCGGCAGACTACGAGCAGTACTTC.